This is a list of T cell receptor beta chains from one sample in a study of breast tumors, draining lymph nodes, adjacent tissues. One entry per CDR3 protein results from TCRdb running MiXCR on the multiplex PCR reads. Of 160,000 or so distinct CDR3 sequences in the sample, 30% to 40% were seen once. Sequenced sample: axillary lymph node tissue. Receptors were obtained from a female donor with breast cancer. Some clones in this sample may be carry-over from other donors' samples. CDR3s include the opening cysteine and the closing phenylalanine or tryptophan. D genes are given only for firm matches. A clone size is listed for some rows: how often the clone was seen (once, few, many), or a class if it is expanded.

many,TRBV5-8,NA,TRBJ2-1,TGTGCCAGCAGCTTGGCCGAGGGGTGGGAGCAGTTCTTC,CASSLAEGWEQFF
NA,TRBV2,NA,TRBJ2-7,TGTGCCAGCAGAGACAGGCGCGAGCAGTACTTT,CASRDRREQYF
many,TRBV5-1,TRBD2,TRBJ2-5,TGCGCCAGCAGCTCCCGGGACTACCAACTCGGAGAGACCCAGTACTTC,CASSSRDYQLGETQYF
NA,TRBV20-1,NA,TRBJ1-4,TGCAGTGCTAGAGGAATATTGGCGGGGGACGAAAAACTGTTTTTT,CSARGILAGDEKLFF
NA,TRBV30,TRBD2,TRBJ2-7,TGTGCTAATCGACTAGCGGGAGCTCACTACGAGCAGTACTTC,CANRLAGAHYEQYF
NA,TRBV5-1,TRBD1,TRBJ1-3,TGCGCCAGCAGCTCCCAAGGGACAGGTGGAAACACCATATATTTT,CASSSQGTGGNTIYF
NA,TRBV7-6,NA,TRBJ1-2,TGTGCTAGCAGCTTAGAGGCGGGGATATCCGATGGCTACACTTTC,CASSLEAGISDGYTF
many,TRBV9,TRBD2,TRBJ2-7,TGTGCCAGCAGCGTAGGTGTGGGAGGGATGGGGGAGCAGTACTTC,CASSVGVGGMGEQYF
NA,TRBV11-2,TRBD2,TRBJ2-1,TGTGCCAGCAGCTTAGTTTCTAGGACCAGCCTAGCGGAAAAGCTCTCCTACAATGAGCAGTTCTTC,CASSLVSRTSLAEKLSYNEQFF
NA,TRBV27,NA,TRBJ1-1,TGTGCCAGCAGTTTACGAACTGTATTAGGCTCGGGGAACACTGAAGCTTTCTTT,CASSLRTVLGSGNTEAFF
many,TRBV9,TRBD2,TRBJ2-7,TGTGCCAGCAGCGTAGAAGGGACTAGCATCTACGAGCAGTACTTC,CASSVEGTSIYEQYF